A selection of T cell receptor beta chains follows, all from one sample in a study of blood T cell repertoires in COVID-19. This table comes from immunoSEQ multiplex PCR, and its TCRdb copy is limited to in-frame clones, with some not included. The top ten hold more than 6.5% of the sample, which has 300,000 or so clones, about 91% seen once. Sequenced material: peripheral blood. The receptors come from a woman younger than 45 who had recovered from COVID-19. Both conserved end residues are part of each CDR3. D genes are given only for firm matches. The size entry is marked missing in some rows and otherwise reads once, few, many or a size class.

TRBV28	NA	TRBJ2-7	NA	TGTGCCAGCAGTTCGTATCTAGGACTCGCCTACGAGCAGTACTTC	CASSSYLGLAYEQYF
TRBV6-2/TRBV6-3	few	TRBJ1-2	TRBD1	TGTGCCAGCAGTCGCAGGGGGCTCTATGGCTACACCTTC	CASSRRGLYGYTF
TRBV5-1	NA	TRBJ2-3	TRBD2	TGCGCCAGCAGCTCACGACTAGCGGGGGCCACAGATACGCAGTATTTT	CASSSRLAGATDTQYF
TRBV4-1	NA	TRBJ1-1	NA	TGCGCCAGCAGCCAAGAAGGGGTCGTGAACACTGAAGCTTTCTTT	CASSQEGVVNTEAFF
TRBV28	NA	TRBJ1-2	NA	TGTGCCAGCAGTCTCCCATTAGAAGGGGCCGGATTTTATGGCTACACCTTC	CASSLPLEGAGFYGYTF
TRBV19	NA	TRBJ1-5	NA	TGTGCCAGTAGTATTCAACAGGGCGGCAATCAGCCCCAGCATTTT	CASSIQQGGNQPQHF
TRBV7-6	NA	TRBJ2-1	NA	TGTGCCAGCAGCTTAGCGCAAGGGGAAGGGCCGTACAATGAGCAGTTCTTC	CASSLAQGEGPYNEQFF
TRBV5-4	NA	TRBJ1-6	NA	TGTGCCAGCAGCTCTACAAGACAAAATAATTCACCCCTCCACTTT	CASSSTRQNNSPLHF
TRBV2	NA	TRBJ2-1	TRBD2	TGTGCCAGCAGTGATGCGGGGGGCCACAATGAGCAGTTCTTC	CASSDAGGHNEQFF
TRBV19	NA	TRBJ2-2	TRBD1	TGTGCCAGTAGTATCAGGGGACAGGGGGGCACCGGGGAGCTGTTTTTT	CASSIRGQGGTGELFF
TRBV7-9	NA	TRBJ1-1	TRBD1	TGTGCCAGCAGTCCGGGACAGGGGTGGCACACTGAAGCTTTCTTT	CASSPGQGWHTEAFF
TRBV6-6	NA	TRBJ1-6	NA	TGTGCCAGCAGCGACAGCTATAATTCACCCCTCCACTTT	CASSDSYNSPLHF
TRBV18	NA	TRBJ1-1	NA	TGTGCCAGCTCACGTAACCCCCCAACCTCGGGGACTGAAGCTTTCTTT	CASSRNPPTSGTEAFF
TRBV28	NA	TRBJ2-3	TRBD1	TGTGCCAGCAGTTTAGGACCCCTCGGGACAGGGGCAGATACGCAGTATTTT	CASSLGPLGTGADTQYF
TRBV29-1	NA	TRBJ2-7	NA	TGCAGCGTTGAAGGGTTTAGCGTCCTGGCGCCCTACGAGCAGTACTTC	CSVEGFSVLAPYEQYF
TRBV28	NA	TRBJ2-1	TRBD2	TGTGCCAGCAGAAGTACTAGCGGGGGATACAATGAGCAGTTCTTC	CASRSTSGGYNEQFF
TRBV5-1	NA	TRBJ2-7	TRBD1	TGCGCCAGCAGCTTCTCCGGGACAGGGGAGGCGGAGCAGTACTTC	CASSFSGTGEAEQYF
TRBV11-3	once	TRBJ2-2	TRBD1	TGTGCCAGCAGCCCGGGACAGGGAAACACCGGGGAGCTGTTTTTT	CASSPGQGNTGELFF
TRBV7-2	NA	TRBJ2-5	NA	TGTGCCAGCAGTCCGGTGAGGGCCGCCGGGACCCAGTACTTC	CASSPVRAAGTQYF
TRBV2	NA	TRBJ2-7	NA	TGTGCCAGCAGTGAAGACTACGAGGAGCAGTACTTC	CASSEDYEEQYF
TRBV7-2	NA	TRBJ1-6	NA	TGTGCCAGCAGCCTCAGCGGTTCACCCCTCCACTTT	CASSLSGSPLHF
TRBV5-1	NA	TRBJ1-2	NA	TGCGCCAGCAGCTTGGGAGTCGAAGGGGATGGCTATGGCTACACCTTC	CASSLGVEGDGYGYTF
TRBV5-1	NA	TRBJ2-5	NA	TGCGCCAGCAGCTTGGACCGCGGGGTGGTCCAAGAGACCCAGTACTTC	CASSLDRGVVQETQYF
TRBV25-1	NA	TRBJ1-5	TRBD1	TGTGCCAGCAGTGAGTTTGGACAGGATAGCAATCAGCCCCAGCATTTT	CASSEFGQDSNQPQHF
TRBV7-2	NA	TRBJ2-7	TRBD2	TGTGCCAGCAGCTTACGCTCAATACTAGCGGGGGACAACTACGAGCAGTACTTC	CASSLRSILAGDNYEQYF
TRBV28	few	TRBJ2-1	TRBD2	TGTGCCAGCAGTCCCCGTCCTTATAGCGGGGTGACTACCTACAATGAGCAGTTCTTC	CASSPRPYSGVTTYNEQFF
TRBV4-1	NA	TRBJ2-5	TRBD1	TGCGCCAGCAGCCGCCGGGACAGGACTCAAGAGACCCAGTACTTC	CASSRRDRTQETQYF
TRBV7-6	NA	TRBJ1-2	NA	TGTGCCAGCAGCTTAGAAAACAGGGTTGGCTACACCTTC	CASSLENRVGYTF
TRBV30	NA	TRBJ1-1	NA	TGTGCCTGGACCCACGAAAGGGACATATCGAACACTGAAGCTTTCTTT	CAWTHERDISNTEAFF
TRBV2	NA	TRBJ1-6	TRBD1	TGTGCCAGCAGTGACCCTGGACAGGGATTATCCTCACCCCTCCACTTT	CASSDPGQGLSSPLHF
TRBV18	once	TRBJ2-3	TRBD2	TGTGCCAGCTCACCACCTGGACTAGCGGGGGGGACAGATACGCAGTATTTT	CASSPPGLAGGTDTQYF
TRBV19	NA	TRBJ2-1	TRBD2	TGTGCCAGTAGCCCGGGACTAGAATTTTACGAGCAGTTCTTC	CASSPGLEFYEQFF
TRBV6-5	NA	TRBJ2-7	TRBD1	TGTGCCAGCAGTTACGGTCCCGGACAGGGGGCTTACGAGCAGTACTTC	CASSYGPGQGAYEQYF
TRBV19	NA	TRBJ2-5	TRBD2	TGTGCCAGTAGTGGAGCGGGGGGGCAAGAGACCCAGTACTTC	CASSGAGGQETQYF
TRBV30	NA	TRBJ1-6	NA	TGTGCCTGGAGTGTCTTTGAGGATTCACCCCTCCACTTT	CAWSVFEDSPLHF
TRBV11-2	NA	TRBJ2-5	TRBD2	TGTGCCAGCAGCTTCCTAGCGGGGGGGCTTGGAGAGACCCAGTACTTC	CASSFLAGGLGETQYF
TRBV2	NA	TRBJ1-5	NA	TGTGCCACCCATCCAGATAGCAATCAGCCCCAGCATTTT	CATHPDSNQPQHF
TRBV27	NA	TRBJ2-3	NA	TGTGCCAGCAGTTTTGGAAGCTCTACGGGTACGCAGTATTTT	CASSFGSSTGTQYF
TRBV6-5	NA	TRBJ2-5	NA	TGTGCCAGCAGGTCTTACGGGGGCCAAGAGACCCAGTACTTC	CASRSYGGQETQYF
TRBV28	NA	TRBJ2-7	NA	TGTGCCAGCGCAGACTACGAGCAGTACTTC	CASADYEQYF
TRBV6-6	NA	TRBJ1-3	NA	TGTGCCAGCAGTTCTCACGGCTCTGGAAACACCATATATTTT	CASSSHGSGNTIYF
TRBV4-3	NA	TRBJ2-5	NA	TGCGCCAGCAGCCAAAGGTTGAAGGGAGTGGTTGCTAGCGCCCAAGAGACCCAGTACTTC	CASSQRLKGVVASAQETQYF
TRBV5-1	NA	TRBJ1-1	NA	TGCGCCAGCAGCTTGGAAGACGGGACACTGAACACTGAAGCTTTCTTT	CASSLEDGTLNTEAFF
TRBV2	few	TRBJ2-3	TRBD2	TGTGTGACTAGCGGGAACACAGATACGCAGTATTTT	CVTSGNTDTQYF
TRBV6-5	NA	TRBJ1-1	NA	TGTGCCAGCAGGAGGGGACATAACACTGAAGCTTTCTTT	CASRRGHNTEAFF
TRBV19	NA	TRBJ1-5	TRBD1	TGTGCCAGTAGAAACAGGGGGCTGGATCAGCCCCAGCATTTT	CASRNRGLDQPQHF